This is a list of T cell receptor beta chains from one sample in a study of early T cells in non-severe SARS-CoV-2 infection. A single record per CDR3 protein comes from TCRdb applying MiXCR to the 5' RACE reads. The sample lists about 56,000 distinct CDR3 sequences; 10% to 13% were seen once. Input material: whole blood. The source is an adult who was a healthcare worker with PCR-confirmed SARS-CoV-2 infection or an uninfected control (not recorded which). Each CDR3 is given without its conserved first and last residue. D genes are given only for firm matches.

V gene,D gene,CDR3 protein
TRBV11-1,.,ASSGGPPSSYEQY
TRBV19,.,ASSIDLPARANGVSAF
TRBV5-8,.,ASSLGPYSNQPQH
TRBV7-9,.,ASSLVRAIISSTDTQY
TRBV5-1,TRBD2,ASSRAGVEETQY
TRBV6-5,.,ASSSFAGTGELF
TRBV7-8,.,ASSTGHSGNTIY
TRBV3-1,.,ASSQGSRNTGELF
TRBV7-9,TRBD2,ASRSTSGSWGNEQF
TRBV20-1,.,SARDPLTASFEQY
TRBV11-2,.,ASSLVVETQY
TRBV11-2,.,ASSLDRSGYT
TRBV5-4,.,ASSFTRNEQF
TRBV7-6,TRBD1,ASSYHGQGGGEAF
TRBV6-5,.,ASTHGGSEAF
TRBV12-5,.,ASGLVPTSLGPGNTIY
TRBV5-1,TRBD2,ASSLVAGEEEDTQY
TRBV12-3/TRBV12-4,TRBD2,ASSLAGGGNEQF
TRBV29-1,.,SVVWSYEQY
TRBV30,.,AWTPDSLTGELF
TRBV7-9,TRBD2,ASSLGLAGYEQY
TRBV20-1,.,SVPRQDGSYEQF
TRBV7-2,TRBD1,ASSSGTGYNEQF
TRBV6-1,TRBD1,ASSESPQGASTEAF
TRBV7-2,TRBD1,ASSPDRGRKKLF
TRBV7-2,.,ASSLVGGDDEQF
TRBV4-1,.,ASSQDQGRADEKLF
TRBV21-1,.,ASSSGGDRGNGGIQY
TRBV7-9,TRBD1,ASSLKQGVEKLF
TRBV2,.,ASSEQY
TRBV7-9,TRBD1,ASSGPTGGSYNEQF
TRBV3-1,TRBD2,ASSQGLAGAGELF
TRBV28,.,ASSRPGVRYNEQF
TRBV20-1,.,SARDLLAIYNEQF
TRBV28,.,ASRLLTGELF
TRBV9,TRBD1,ASSVEAGGHVDTQY
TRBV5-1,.,ASSLPQSNEQF
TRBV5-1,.,ASSLVQGLALNTEAF
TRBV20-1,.,SQRRGDHEQY